Following are 12 T cell receptor beta chains from one sample sequenced in a study of technical replicates of blood from a handful of donors. Produced via immunoSEQ multiplex PCR; TCRdb's table is partial and in-frame only. The data show 75,000 to 100,000 clones, approximately 95% seen once. Sequencing was done on a sample of T cells isolated from PBMCs. The receptors were gathered from a human donor in good health.

The V and J genes are TRBV7-9 and TRBJ1-2; D remains unclear. The CDR3 totals 15 residues. Germline V CDR1 and CDR2: SEHNR, FQNEAQ (reference sequence). V lost 4 bases and J 2 bases, leaving 14 bases between the germline ends. CDR3 nucleotides: TGTGCCAGCAGCTGGATAGGAGCAGAGAACTATGGCTACACCTTC. It translates to CASSWIGAENYGYTF.

Here the CDR3 DNA reads TGCGCCAGCAGCCATACAGGGAACACCGGGGAGCTGTTTTTT. Its translation: CASSHTGNTGELFF. The chain joins TRBV4-1 to TRBJ2-2, with a tentative D call TRBD1 (5 bases). Germline V gene data show CDR1 as MGHRA and CDR2 as YSYEKL. Deletions cut 3 bases from V and 1 base from J, with 6 bases between. CDR3 length: 14 residues.

The genes are TRBV7-9 and TRBJ1-3, with D tentatively TRBD1 (5 bases). Germline CDR1 and CDR2: SEHNR and FQNEAQ (reference sequence). The length of the CDR3 is 16 residues. V lost 5 bases to trimming and J lost 7 bases, with 21 bases between them. The CDR3 is CASSQLGNTGINTIYF. The DNA of the CDR3 is TGTGCCAGCAGCCAGCTCGGCAACACAGGTATCAACACCATATATTTT.

Turning to this clone: This CDR3 is also generated by other DNA sequences in the sample. This chain connects TRBV5-1 to TRBJ1-2; a weak D match, TRBD1 (6 bases). Looked up from germline, CDR1 is SGHRS and CDR2 is YFSETQ. The CDR3 has 15 residues. V dropped 0 bases and J dropped 3 bases, with 12 bases sitting between them. This CDR3 reads CASSLGQGRDYGYTF. The DNA of the CDR3 is TGCGCCAGCAGCTTGGGTCAGGGGCGCGACTATGGCTACACCTTC. The full variable domain, with the rest looked up from reference TRBV5-1 and TRBJ1-2, is KAGVTQTPRYLIKTRGQQVTLSCSPISGHRSVSWYQQTPGQGLQFLFEYFSETQRNKGNFPGRFSGRQFSNSRSEMNVSTLELGDSALYLCASSLGQGRDYGYTFGSGTRLTVV.

V usage is TRBV19 and J usage is TRBJ2-7; tentatively, D is TRBD2 (5 bases). The CDR3 is 13 residues long. V lost 0 bases and J 3 bases, leaving 6 bases between the germline ends. The V gene's germline CDR1 is LNHDA and CDR2 SQIVND (reference sequence). The CDR3 DNA reads as TGTGCCAGTAGTATAGATCGGGGCTACGAGCAGTACTTC. Translated, it gives CASSIDRGYEQYF. Complete variable domain (other parts from reference TRBV19 and TRBJ2-7): DGGITQSPKYLFRKEGQNVTLSCEQNLNHDAMYWYRQDPGQGLRLIYYSQIVNDFQKGDIAEGYSVSREKKESFPLTVTSAQKNPTAFYLCASSIDRGYEQYFGPGTRLTVT.

This clone was seen once. The genes are TRBV25-1 and TRBJ2-7, with 7 positions matching TRBD2. The CDR3 loop spans 12 amino acids. The V and J ends lost 8 bases and 2 bases, in that order; junction bases with no gene match: 3. Germline V gene lookup returns CDR1 MGHDK and CDR2 SYGVNS. This CDR3 reads CASSGGPYEQYF. In DNA form, the CDR3 reads TGTGCCAGCTCGGGAGGTCCCTACGAGCAGTACTTC.

The chain links TRBV7-9 to TRBJ1-2; TRBD1 matches at 9 bases. Germline V gene lookup returns CDR1 SEHNR and CDR2 FQNEAQ (reference sequence). V was clipped by 1 base and J by 4 bases; unmatched bases: 10. The CDR3 is 17 amino acids. The CDR3 sequence: CASSLVPRDRVAYGYTF. The CDR3 DNA reads as TGTGCCAGCAGCTTAGTCCCCCGGGACAGGGTTGCCTATGGCTACACCTTC.

This clone appeared a single time. The rearrangement links TRBV29-1 to TRBJ2-5, with 10 bases fitting TRBD1. The germline gives CDR1 SQVTM, CDR2 ANQGSEA. CDR3 length: 14 amino acids. Trimming cost V 4 bases and J 6 bases; bases outside gene matches: 8. This CDR3 is CSVGGQGVMKTQYF. The CDR3 DNA reads as TGCAGCGTTGGCGGACAGGGGGTTATGAAGACCCAGTACTTC.

Regarding this clone: At one of its ends the junction is not consistent with the germline gene, which may arise from a read error. The rearrangement joins TRBV4-1 to TRBJ2-2; D remains ambiguous. Per the germline V gene, CDR1 is MGHRA and CDR2 is YSYEKL. This CDR3 comprises 18 residues. The CDR3 protein is CASRQEMSRSLNTGELFF. DNA for the CDR3: TGCGCCAGCAGGCAAGAAATGTCCCGCAGTTTGAACACCGGGGAGCTGTTTTTT.

This sequence joins TRBV5-6 and TRBJ2-1, with D maybe TRBD2 (6 bases). Trimming took 0 bases from V and 4 from J, leaving 14 bases between them. CDR1 is SGHDT and CDR2 is YYEEEE in the germline V gene. The CDR3 spans 16 residues. The CDR3 region has the DNA TGTGCCAGCAGCTTGGTGGGGGACTCCCTTTACAATGAGCAGTTCTTC. Its protein is CASSLVGDSLYNEQFF.

This chain joins TRBV29-1 and TRBJ2-6, with TRBD1 identical over 11 bases. The CDR3 loop spans 18 amino acids. Trimming took 4 bases from V and 0 from J; bases not matched to a gene: 8. Germline-derived CDR1 and CDR2 are SQVTM and ANQGSEA. CDR3 residues: CSVGTGTGGSSGANVLTF. DNA of the CDR3: TGCAGCGTTGGCACCGGGACAGGGGGATCCTCTGGGGCCAACGTCCTGACTTTC.

The CDR3 DNA follows: TGTGCCAGTAGTATGCAGTCCGGGGGCTACGAGCAGTACTTC. Protein: CASSMQSGGYEQYF. J is TRBJ2-7 and V is TRBV19; possible D gene TRBD2, 6 bases. The CDR3 runs 14 residues. In germline, CDR1 is LNHDA, CDR2 SQIVND (reference sequence). V was pared by 3 bases and J by 3 bases, with 12 bases between. The full variable domain, rest sourced from reference TRBV19 and TRBJ2-7, is DGGITQSPKYLFRKEGQNVTLSCEQNLNHDAMYWYRQDPGQGLRLIYYSQIVNDFQKGDIAEGYSVSREKKESFPLTVTSAQKNPTAFYLCASSMQSGGYEQYFGPGTRLTVT.